The following is a T cell receptor beta chain sequence with its context. Profiling relied on immunoSEQ multiplex PCR, and the TCRdb table lists in-frame clones only, not all of them. This sample has hundreds of thousands of clones, with 60% to 75% found just once. These data belong to a study of shared clonotypes between healthy human individuals. Germline CDR1 MNHEY, CDR2 SVGAGI. This CDR3 comprises 11 residues. This sequence originates from a woman in her twenties or thirties in good health. The specimen was memory CD4+ T cells sorted from blood. Subset meaning: CD45RA-negative fraction. The rearrangement links TRBV6-5 to TRBJ2-5; D is ambiguous. The DNA matches TRBJ2-7 better at its end, which makes the J call doubtful. The CDR3 DNA sequence: TGTGCCAGCACCCTCCCGAACGAGCAGTACTTC. Its protein product is CASTLPNEQYF.